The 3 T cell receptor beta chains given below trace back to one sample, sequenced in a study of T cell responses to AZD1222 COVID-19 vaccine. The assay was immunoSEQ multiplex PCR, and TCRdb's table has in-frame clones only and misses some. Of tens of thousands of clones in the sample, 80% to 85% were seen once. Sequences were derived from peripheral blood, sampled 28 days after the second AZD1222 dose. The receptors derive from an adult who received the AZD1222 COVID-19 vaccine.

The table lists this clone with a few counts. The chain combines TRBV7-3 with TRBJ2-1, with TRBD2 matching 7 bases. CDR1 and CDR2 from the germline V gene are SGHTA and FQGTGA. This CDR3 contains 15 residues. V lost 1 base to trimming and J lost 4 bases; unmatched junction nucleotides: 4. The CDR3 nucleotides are TGTGCCAGCAGCTTAAATGGGAGGGAATACAATGAGCAGTTCTTC. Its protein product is CASSLNGREYNEQFF.

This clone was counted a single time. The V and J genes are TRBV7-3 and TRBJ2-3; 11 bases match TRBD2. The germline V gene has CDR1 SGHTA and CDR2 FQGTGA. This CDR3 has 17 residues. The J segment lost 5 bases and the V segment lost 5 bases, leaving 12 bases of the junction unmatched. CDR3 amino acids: CASSQDVAGGRRDTQYF. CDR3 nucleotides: TGTGCCAGCAGCCAAGATGTAGCGGGGGGGCGGAGAGATACGCAGTATTTT.

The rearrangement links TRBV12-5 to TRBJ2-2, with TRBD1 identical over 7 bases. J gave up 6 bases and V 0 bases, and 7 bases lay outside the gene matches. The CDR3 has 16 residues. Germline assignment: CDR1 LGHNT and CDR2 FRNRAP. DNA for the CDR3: TGTGCTAGTGGTTTGGTCCTACAGGGGATTGCCGGGGAGCTGTTTTTT. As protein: CASGLVLQGIAGELFF.